This T cell receptor beta chain stems from a study of graft-versus-host responses after intestinal transplantation. Study in general: Recipients uniformly received anti-thymocyte globulin induction, followed by tacrolimus and steroids for around 3 years.

Using immunoSEQ multiplex PCR, the repertoire was profiled, and TCRdb retains in-frame clones only, with some absent. The repertoire holds 65,000 to 100,000 clones, with around 92% as singletons. Points on this clone: Its antigen remains unknown.

This CDR3 spans 17 amino acids. The J segment lost 2 bases and the V segment lost 4 bases, leaving 11 bases of the junction unmatched. The V gene's germline CDR1 is LGHNT and CDR2 FRNRAP. The chain links TRBV12-5 to TRBJ2-7, with 10 nucleotides matching TRBD2. Sequences were derived from unstimulated CD8+ T cells sorted from spleen or lymph node cells, sampled before transplant. The TCR was taken from a human donor who was the organ donor for an intestinal transplant. The CDR3 sequence is CASGSTRLAGDPYEQYF. CDR3 nucleotides: TGTGCTAGTGGTTCCACCCGCCTAGCGGGGGACCCCTACGAGCAGTACTTC.